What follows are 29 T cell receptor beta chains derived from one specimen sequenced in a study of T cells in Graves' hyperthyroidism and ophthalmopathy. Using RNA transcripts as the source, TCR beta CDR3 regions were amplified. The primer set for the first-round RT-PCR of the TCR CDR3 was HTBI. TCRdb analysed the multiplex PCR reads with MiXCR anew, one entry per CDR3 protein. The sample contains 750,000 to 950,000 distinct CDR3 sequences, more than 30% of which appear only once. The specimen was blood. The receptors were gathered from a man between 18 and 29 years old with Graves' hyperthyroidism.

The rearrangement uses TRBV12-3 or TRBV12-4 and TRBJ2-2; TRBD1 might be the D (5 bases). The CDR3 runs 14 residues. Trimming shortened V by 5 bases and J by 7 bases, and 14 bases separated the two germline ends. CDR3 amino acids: CASSTAGAVGELFF. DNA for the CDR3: TGTGCCAGCAGTACCGCTGGGGCCGTCGGGGAGCTGTTTTTT.

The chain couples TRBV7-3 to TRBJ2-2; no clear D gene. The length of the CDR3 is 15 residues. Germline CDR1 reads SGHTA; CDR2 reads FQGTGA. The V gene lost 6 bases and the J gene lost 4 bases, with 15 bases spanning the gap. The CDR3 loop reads CASSETAGSTGELFF. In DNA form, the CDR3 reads TGTGCCAGCAGTGAGACCGCCGGTTCCACCGGGGAGCTGTTTTTT.

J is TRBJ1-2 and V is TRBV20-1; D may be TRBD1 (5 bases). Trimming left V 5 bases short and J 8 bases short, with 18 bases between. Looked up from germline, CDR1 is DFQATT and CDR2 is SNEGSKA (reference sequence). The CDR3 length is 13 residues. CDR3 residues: CSALDPLRDGYTF. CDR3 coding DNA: TGCAGTGCTTTGGACCCCCTCAGGGACGGCTACACCTTC.

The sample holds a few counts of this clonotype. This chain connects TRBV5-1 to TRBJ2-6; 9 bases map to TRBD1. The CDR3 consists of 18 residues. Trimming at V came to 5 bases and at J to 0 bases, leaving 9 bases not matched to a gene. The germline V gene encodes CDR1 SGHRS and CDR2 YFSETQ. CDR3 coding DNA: TGCGCCAGCAGTCCCCGGGACAGGGTGTTCTCTGGGGCCAACGTCCTGACTTTC. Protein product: CASSPRDRVFSGANVLTF.

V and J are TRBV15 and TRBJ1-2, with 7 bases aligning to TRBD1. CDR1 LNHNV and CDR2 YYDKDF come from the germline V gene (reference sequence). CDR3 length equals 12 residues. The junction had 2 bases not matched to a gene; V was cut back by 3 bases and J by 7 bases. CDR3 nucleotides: TGTGCCACCAGCAGCACAGGGGCTGGCTACACCTTC. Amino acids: CATSSTGAGYTF.

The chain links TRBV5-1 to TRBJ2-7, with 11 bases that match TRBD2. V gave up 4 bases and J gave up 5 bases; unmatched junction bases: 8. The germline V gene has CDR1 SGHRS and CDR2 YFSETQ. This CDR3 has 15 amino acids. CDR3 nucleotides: TGCGCCAGCAGCACACTAGCGGGAGAATCAAACGAGCAGTACTTC. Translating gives CASSTLAGESNEQYF.

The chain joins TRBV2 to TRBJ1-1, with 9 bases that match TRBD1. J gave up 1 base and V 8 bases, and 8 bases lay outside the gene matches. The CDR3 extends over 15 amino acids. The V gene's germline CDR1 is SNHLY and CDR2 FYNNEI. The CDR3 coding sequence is TGTGCCAGCGGCCGGGACAGGGCCCCGAACACTGAAGCTTTCTTT. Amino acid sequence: CASGRDRAPNTEAFF.

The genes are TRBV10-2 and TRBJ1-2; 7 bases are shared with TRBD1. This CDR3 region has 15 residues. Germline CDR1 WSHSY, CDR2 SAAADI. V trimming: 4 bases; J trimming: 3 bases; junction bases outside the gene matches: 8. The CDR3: CASSATTGNDYGYTF. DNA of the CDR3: TGCGCCAGCAGTGCGACGACAGGGAACGACTATGGCTACACCTTC.

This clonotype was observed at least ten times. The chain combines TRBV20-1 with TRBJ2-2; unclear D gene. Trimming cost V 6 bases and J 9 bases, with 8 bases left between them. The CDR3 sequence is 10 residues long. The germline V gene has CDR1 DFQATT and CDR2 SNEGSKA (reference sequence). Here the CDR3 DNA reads TGCAGTGCCTTCGAACGGGAGCTGTTTTTT. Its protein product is CSAFERELFF.

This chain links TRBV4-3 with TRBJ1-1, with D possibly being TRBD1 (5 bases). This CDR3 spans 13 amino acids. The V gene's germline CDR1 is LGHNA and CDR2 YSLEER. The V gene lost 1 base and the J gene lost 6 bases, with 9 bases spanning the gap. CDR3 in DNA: TGCGCCAGCAGCCAAGGGGTAGGGGCTGAAGCTTTCTTT. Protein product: CASSQGVGAEAFF.

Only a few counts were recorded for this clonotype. Here the CDR3 DNA reads TGCAGTGCTAGAGATCGGGAGGGACTAATGCCGTACTTC. It translates to CSARDREGLMPYF. V gene TRBV20-1 combines with J gene TRBJ2-7, with TRBD2 matching over 8 bases. J was trimmed by 12 bases and V by 0 bases; bases with no gene match: 10. Germline V gene lookup returns CDR1 DFQATT and CDR2 SNEGSKA (reference sequence). This CDR3 is 13 amino acids long.

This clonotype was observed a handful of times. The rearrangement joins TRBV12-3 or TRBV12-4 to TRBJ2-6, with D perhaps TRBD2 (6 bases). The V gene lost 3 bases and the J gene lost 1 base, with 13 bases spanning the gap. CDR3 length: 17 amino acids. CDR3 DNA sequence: TGTGCCAGCAGTTTCGCGGGGCTAAGGTCTGGGGCCAACGTCCTGACTTTC. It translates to CASSFAGLRSGANVLTF.

The CDR3 coding sequence is TGTGCCAGCAGCTTGGTTCAGGGGACAGGACTTTACGAGCAGTACTTC. Translation gives CASSLVQGTGLYEQYF. The chain has TRBV11-3 and TRBJ2-7, with TRBD1 matching 8 bases. V gave up 3 bases and J gave up 4 bases; unmatched junction bases: 11. Germline-derived CDR1 and CDR2 are SGHNT and YENEEA. The CDR3 contains 16 residues.

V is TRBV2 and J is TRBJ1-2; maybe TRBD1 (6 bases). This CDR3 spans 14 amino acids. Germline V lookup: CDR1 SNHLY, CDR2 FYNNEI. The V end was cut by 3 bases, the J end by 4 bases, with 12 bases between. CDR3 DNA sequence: TGTGCCAGCAGTGAGGGGGCGGGGGCCTATGGCTACACCTTC. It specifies CASSEGAGAYGYTF.

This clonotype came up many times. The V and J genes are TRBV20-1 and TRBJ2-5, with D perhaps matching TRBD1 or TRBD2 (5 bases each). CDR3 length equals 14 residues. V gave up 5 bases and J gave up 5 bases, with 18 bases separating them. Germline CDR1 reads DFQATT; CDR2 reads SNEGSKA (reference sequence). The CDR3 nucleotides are TGCAGTGCTGCCCGCGTGGGGGACGGGGAGACCCAGTACTTC. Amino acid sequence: CSAARVGDGETQYF.

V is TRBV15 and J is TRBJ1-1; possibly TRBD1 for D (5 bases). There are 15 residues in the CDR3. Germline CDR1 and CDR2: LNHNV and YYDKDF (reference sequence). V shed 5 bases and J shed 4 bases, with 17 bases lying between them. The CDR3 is CATSRDAGTVTEAFF. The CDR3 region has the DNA TGTGCCACCAGCCGCGACGCGGGGACGGTCACTGAAGCTTTCTTT. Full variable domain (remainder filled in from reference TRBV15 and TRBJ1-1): DAMVIQNPRYQVTQFGKPVTLSCSQTLNHNVMYWYQQKSSQAPKLLFHYYDKDFNNEADTPDNFQSRRPNTSFCFLDIRSPGLGDTAMYLCATSRDAGTVTEAFFGQGTRLTVV.

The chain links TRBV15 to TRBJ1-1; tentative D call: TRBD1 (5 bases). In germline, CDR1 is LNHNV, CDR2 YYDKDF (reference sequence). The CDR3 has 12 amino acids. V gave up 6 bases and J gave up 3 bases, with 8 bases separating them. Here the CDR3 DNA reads TGTGCCACCAGGGGAGGGGACACTGAAGCTTTCTTT. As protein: CATRGGDTEAFF. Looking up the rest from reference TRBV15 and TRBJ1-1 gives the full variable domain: DAMVIQNPRYQVTQFGKPVTLSCSQTLNHNVMYWYQQKSSQAPKLLFHYYDKDFNNEADTPDNFQSRRPNTSFCFLDIRSPGLGDTAMYLCATRGGDTEAFFGQGTRLTVV.

The CDR3, as DNA: TGCAGCTTGAATGCGGGTCTCACCGGGGAGCTGTTTTTT. Its protein product is CSLNAGLTGELFF. This rearrangement joins TRBV29-1 to TRBJ2-2, with a tentative D call TRBD2 (5 bases). V lost 8 bases, J lost 4 bases, and 14 bases lay in between. Germline CDR1 is SQVTM and CDR2 is ANQGSEA. The length of the CDR3 is 13 residues.

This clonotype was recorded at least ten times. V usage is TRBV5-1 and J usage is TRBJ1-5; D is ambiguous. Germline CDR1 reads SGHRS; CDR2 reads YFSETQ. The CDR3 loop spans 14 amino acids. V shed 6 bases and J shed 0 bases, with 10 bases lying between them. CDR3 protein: CASIQWNSNQPQHF. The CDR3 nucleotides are TGCGCCAGCATCCAGTGGAATAGCAATCAGCCCCAGCATTTT. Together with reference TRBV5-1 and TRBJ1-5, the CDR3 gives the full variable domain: KAGVTQTPRYLIKTRGQQVTLSCSPISGHRSVSWYQQTPGQGLQFLFEYFSETQRNKGNFPGRFSGRQFSNSRSEMNVSTLELGDSALYLCASIQWNSNQPQHFGDGTRLSIL.

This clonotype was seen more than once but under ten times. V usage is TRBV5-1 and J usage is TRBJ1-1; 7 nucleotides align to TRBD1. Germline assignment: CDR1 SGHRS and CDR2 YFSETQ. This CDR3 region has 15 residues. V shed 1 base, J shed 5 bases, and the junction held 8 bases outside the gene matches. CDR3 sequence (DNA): TGCGCCAGCAGCTTGTTCGAGGGGGCCGAGACTGAAGCTTTCTTT. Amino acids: CASSLFEGAETEAFF. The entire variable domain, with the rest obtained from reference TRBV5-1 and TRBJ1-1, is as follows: KAGVTQTPRYLIKTRGQQVTLSCSPISGHRSVSWYQQTPGQGLQFLFEYFSETQRNKGNFPGRFSGRQFSNSRSEMNVSTLELGDSALYLCASSLFEGAETEAFFGQGTRLTVV.

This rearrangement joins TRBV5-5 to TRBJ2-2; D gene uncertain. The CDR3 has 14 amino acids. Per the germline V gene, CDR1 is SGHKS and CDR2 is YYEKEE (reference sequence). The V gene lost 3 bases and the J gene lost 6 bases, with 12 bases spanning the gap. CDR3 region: CASSYHDKAGELFF. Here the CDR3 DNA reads TGTGCCAGCAGCTACCACGACAAGGCCGGGGAGCTGTTTTTT.

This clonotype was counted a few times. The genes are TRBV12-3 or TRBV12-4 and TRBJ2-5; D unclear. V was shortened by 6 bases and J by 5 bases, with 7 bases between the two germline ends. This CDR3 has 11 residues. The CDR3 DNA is TGTGCCAGCAGACTTCGGGAGACCCAGTACTTC. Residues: CASRLRETQYF.

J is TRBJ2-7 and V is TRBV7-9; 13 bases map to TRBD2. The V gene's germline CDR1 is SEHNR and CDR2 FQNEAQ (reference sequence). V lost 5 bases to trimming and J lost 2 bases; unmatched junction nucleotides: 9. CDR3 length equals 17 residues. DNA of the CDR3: TGTGCCAGCAGCGAGGGACGGACTAGCGGGGGTCCCTACGAGCAGTACTTC. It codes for CASSEGRTSGGPYEQYF. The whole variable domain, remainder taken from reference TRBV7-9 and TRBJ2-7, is DTGVSQNPRHKITKRGQNVTFRCDPISEHNRLYWYRQTLGQGPEFLTYFQNEAQLEKSRLLSDRFSAERPKGSFSTLEIQRTEQGDSAMYLCASSEGRTSGGPYEQYFGPGTRLTVT.

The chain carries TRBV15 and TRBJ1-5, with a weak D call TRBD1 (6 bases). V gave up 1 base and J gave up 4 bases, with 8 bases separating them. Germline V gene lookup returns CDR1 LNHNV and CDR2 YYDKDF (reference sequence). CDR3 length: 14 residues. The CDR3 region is CATSRGTANQPQHF. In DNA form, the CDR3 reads TGTGCCACCAGCAGAGGGACAGCTAATCAGCCCCAGCATTTT.

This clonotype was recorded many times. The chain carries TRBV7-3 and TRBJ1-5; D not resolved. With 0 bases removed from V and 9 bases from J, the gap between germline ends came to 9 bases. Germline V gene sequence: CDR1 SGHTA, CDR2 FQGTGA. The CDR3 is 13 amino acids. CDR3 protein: CASSLTTGMPQHF. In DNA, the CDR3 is TGTGCCAGCAGCTTAACGACCGGGATGCCCCAGCATTTT. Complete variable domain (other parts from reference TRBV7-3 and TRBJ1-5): GAGVSQTPSNKVTEKGKYVELRCDPISGHTALYWYRQSLGQGPEFLIYFQGTGAADDSGLPNDRFFAVRPEGSVSTLKIQRTERGDSAVYLCASSLTTGMPQHFGDGTRLSIL.

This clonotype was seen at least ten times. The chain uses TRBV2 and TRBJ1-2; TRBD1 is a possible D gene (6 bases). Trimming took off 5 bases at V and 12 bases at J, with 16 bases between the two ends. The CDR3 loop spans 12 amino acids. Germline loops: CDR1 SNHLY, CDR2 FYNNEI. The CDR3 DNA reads TGTGCCAGCAGTCATTCGACAGGATTAAACACCTTC. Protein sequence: CASSHSTGLNTF. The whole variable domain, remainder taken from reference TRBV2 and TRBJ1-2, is EPEVTQTPSHQVTQMGQEVILRCVPISNHLYFYWYRQILGQKVEFLVSFYNNEISEKSEIFDDQFSVERPDGSNFTLKIRSTKLEDSAMYFCASSHSTGLNTFGSGTRLTVV.

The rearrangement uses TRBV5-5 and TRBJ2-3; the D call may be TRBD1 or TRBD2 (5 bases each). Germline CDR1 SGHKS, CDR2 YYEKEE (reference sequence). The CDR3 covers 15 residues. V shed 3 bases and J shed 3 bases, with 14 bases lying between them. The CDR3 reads CASSSGTTITDTQYF. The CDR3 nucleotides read TGTGCCAGCAGCTCCGGGACCACTATAACAGATACGCAGTATTTT.

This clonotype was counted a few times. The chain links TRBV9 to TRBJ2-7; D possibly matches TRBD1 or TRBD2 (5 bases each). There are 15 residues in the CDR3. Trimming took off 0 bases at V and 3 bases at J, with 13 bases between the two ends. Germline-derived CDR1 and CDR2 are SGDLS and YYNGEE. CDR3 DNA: TGTGCCAGCAGCGTAGACGGGACGTCCTTCTACGAGCAGTACTTC. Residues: CASSVDGTSFYEQYF.

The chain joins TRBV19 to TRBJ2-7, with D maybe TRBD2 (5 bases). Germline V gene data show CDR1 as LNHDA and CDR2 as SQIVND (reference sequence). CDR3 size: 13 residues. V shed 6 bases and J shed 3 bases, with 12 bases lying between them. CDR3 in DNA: TGTGCCAGTAGCCCCGCCGAGGGCTACGAGCAGTACTTC. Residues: CASSPAEGYEQYF.